This entry describes one TCR beta chain. V gave up 5 bases and J gave up 12 bases, with 11 bases separating them. Germline loops: CDR1 DFQATT, CDR2 SNEGSKA (reference sequence). The CDR3 is 11 residues long. These data belong to a study of blood T cell repertoires in COVID-19. Whole-study context: PBMCs, B-cell-depleted T cells, or T cells were the source of the cDNA or gDNA that made up the material.

Original data processing: Estimates of nucleated cell counts were drawn from the amplification of reference gene primers. Repertoires were generated with immunoSEQ multiplex PCR, while TCRdb's copy carries only in-frame clones and drops some. V and J calls and clone size are those listed in that table; D and trimming were worked out from the DNA. The table has about 260,000 clones, roughly 86% seen once. The sample taken for sequencing was peripheral blood. This receptor was obtained from a woman aged 55-69 years with COVID-19, enrolled during active disease. The chain carries TRBV20-1 and TRBJ1-6; no firm D call. The CDR3 is CSAELVGPLHF. The CDR3 DNA reads as TGCAGTGCTGAGTTAGTCGGACCCCTCCACTTT.